This T cell receptor beta chain was captured by sequencing in a study of blood T cell repertoires in COVID-19. On the study more broadly: Sources were T cells, B-cell-depleted T cells, or PBMCs; the material itself was cDNA or gDNA.

Per the original data handling: Quantification of nucleated cells was approximated via reference gene primer amplification. Clones were sequenced by immunoSEQ multiplex PCR, and TCRdb holds only the in-frame ones, with some missing. V, J and clone size are those of that table, while D and trimming were read from the DNA. The sample holds around 140,000 clones, about 90% seen once. Trimming shortened V by 5 bases and J by 4 bases, and 11 bases separated the two germline ends. The germline gives CDR1 MNHEY, CDR2 SVGEGT. The CDR3 consists of 13 residues. The TCR comes from a man in his forties or fifties with active COVID-19. The sample consisted of peripheral blood. The gene calls are TRBV6-2 or TRBV6-3 and TRBJ1-2, with D tentatively TRBD1 (5 bases). The CDR3 region has the DNA TGTGCCAGCAGTGCGCGCGGGGGCTATGGCTACACCTTC. Its protein is CASSARGGYGYTF.